This entry lists 13 T cell receptor beta chains sequenced from one sample in a study of blood T cell repertoires in COVID-19. Data came from immunoSEQ multiplex PCR; TCRdb stores just in-frame clones and leaves some out. The sample records 150,000 to 200,000 clones, 84% being singletons. Sequenced: peripheral blood. The receptors come from a human donor with acute or convalescent COVID-19. The donor label of this sample is uncertain.

The chain combines TRBV28 with TRBJ1-5; no definite D call. The V end was cut by 6 bases, the J end by 5 bases, with 14 bases between. The CDR3 runs 14 residues. Germline V CDR1 and CDR2: MDHEN, SYDVKM. CDR3 residues: CASRAPGWDQPQHF. For the CDR3, the DNA is TGTGCCAGCAGGGCCCCGGGGTGGGATCAGCCCCAGCATTTT.

V is TRBV5-4 and J is TRBJ2-2; possibly TRBD1 for D (5 bases). There are 13 residues in the CDR3. The germline CDR1 and CDR2 sequences are SGHNT and YYREEE (reference sequence). Trimming removed 4 bases at V and 10 bases at J, with 14 bases between. The CDR3 is CASSPARGAELFF. CDR3 in DNA: TGTGCCAGCAGCCCGGCTAGGGGCGCGGAGCTGTTTTTT.

The chain couples TRBV5-1 to TRBJ1-1, with D unclear. There are 14 residues in the CDR3. V dropped 1 base and J dropped 1 base, with 8 bases sitting between them. Germline V gene lookup returns CDR1 SGHRS and CDR2 YFSETQ. The CDR3 DNA follows: TGCGCCAGCAGCTTGTCCAGGTCGAACACTGAAGCTTTCTTT. Amino acid sequence: CASSLSRSNTEAFF.

This chain joins TRBV6-4 and TRBJ2-1; 12 bases line up with TRBD2. The trim removed 0 bases at V and 0 bases at J, leaving 0 bases unmatched. Germline CDR1 reads MRHNA; CDR2 reads SNTAGT. The CDR3 is 17 residues long. In nucleotides, the CDR3 is TGTGCCAGCAGTGACTCGACTAGCGGGGGCTCCTACAATGAGCAGTTCTTC. This sequence encodes CASSDSTSGGSYNEQFF.

This clone was detected only once. The chain recombines TRBV30 with TRBJ2-5; D is uncertain. The ends were cut back, 1 base at V and 5 bases at J, with 5 bases in the middle. Germline V lookup: CDR1 GTSNPN, CDR2 SVGIG (reference sequence). The CDR3 has 11 amino acids. The CDR3 reads CAWSELETQYF. CDR3 nucleotide sequence: TGTGCCTGGAGTGAACTCGAGACCCAGTACTTC.

The rearrangement joins TRBV7-2 to TRBJ2-7; D might be TRBD2 (5 bases). The CDR3 has 15 amino acids. V lost 5 bases, J lost 5 bases, and 19 bases lay in between. The V gene's germline CDR1 is SGHTA and CDR2 FQGNSA. Here the CDR3 DNA reads TGTGCCAGCAGCCCGGGGAGTGGGGTTCTCAACGAGCAGTACTTC. Protein sequence: CASSPGSGVLNEQYF.

The chain has TRBV5-1 and TRBJ1-4; 7 nucleotides line up with TRBD1. Germline V gene lookup returns CDR1 SGHRS and CDR2 YFSETQ. V gave up 0 bases and J gave up 6 bases; unmatched junction bases: 2. CDR3 length equals 14 residues. The CDR3 reads CASSLGRGDEKLFF. The DNA for the CDR3 is TGCGCCAGCAGCTTGGGCAGGGGGGATGAAAAACTGTTTTTT. The whole variable domain, remainder taken from reference TRBV5-1 and TRBJ1-4, is KAGVTQTPRYLIKTRGQQVTLSCSPISGHRSVSWYQQTPGQGLQFLFEYFSETQRNKGNFPGRFSGRQFSNSRSEMNVSTLELGDSALYLCASSLGRGDEKLFFGSGTQLSVL.

In its sample, this clone was seen once. This chain connects TRBV6-5 to TRBJ2-6; D not resolved. Germline CDR1 and CDR2: MNHEY and SVGAGI. V lost 7 bases to trimming and J lost 3 bases, with 7 bases between them. CDR3 length equals 13 residues. The CDR3 bases are TGTGCCAGCATTGTAGTTGGGGCCAACGTCCTGACTTTC. This gives the protein CASIVVGANVLTF.

This chain connects TRBV9 to TRBJ1-1; TRBD1 matches at 9 bases. The CDR3 runs to 16 residues. The germline V gene has CDR1 SGDLS and CDR2 YYNGEE. Trimming at V came to 3 bases and at J to 2 bases, leaving 8 bases not matched to a gene. CDR3 nucleotide sequence: TGTGCCAGCAGCGCGGGACAGGGAAGGGGTAACACTGAAGCTTTCTTT. Translation: CASSAGQGRGNTEAFF. The full variable domain, completed using reference TRBV9 and TRBJ1-1, is DSGVTQTPKHLITATGQRVTLRCSPRSGDLSVYWYQQSLDQGLQFLIQYYNGEERAKGNILERFSAQQFPDLHSELNLSSLELGDSALYFCASSAGQGRGNTEAFFGQGTRLTVV.

The chain employs TRBV28 and TRBJ1-5; no definite D call. The CDR3 has 14 residues. Germline-derived CDR1 and CDR2 are MDHEN and SYDVKM. Trimming removed 3 bases from V and 4 bases from J, with 10 bases in between. The CDR3 DNA reads TGTGCCAGCAGTTTGTCAGGTGGGAATCAGCCCCAGCATTTT. It is translated as CASSLSGGNQPQHF.

V and J are TRBV4-1 and TRBJ2-1; TRBD2 matches at 14 bases. Germline V gene data show CDR1 as MGHRA and CDR2 as YSYEKL. The CDR3 runs to 18 residues. The V gene end was trimmed by 4 bases and the J gene end by 9 bases; junction bases not matched to a gene: 14. The CDR3 DNA reads as TGCGCCAGCAGCCCAACCTCAGGGGGACTAGCGGGAGTAGGTGAGCAGTTCTTC. It encodes CASSPTSGGLAGVGEQFF.

V is TRBV25-1 and J is TRBJ1-1; a possible D gene is TRBD1 (6 bases). The CDR3 consists of 13 residues. Germline V gene lookup returns CDR1 MGHDK and CDR2 SYGVNS. Trimming took off 3 bases at V and 5 bases at J, with 10 bases between the two ends. CDR3 DNA: TGTGCCAGCAGTGATTACAGGGCTACTGAAGCTTTCTTT. Translation: CASSDYRATEAFF.

J is TRBJ2-3 and V is TRBV5-1; 7 bases map to TRBD2. V was pared by 5 bases and J by 2 bases, with 11 bases of the junction left unmatched. The V gene's germline CDR1 is SGHRS and CDR2 YFSETQ. This CDR3 comprises 16 residues. CDR3: CASSSIRGGSTDTQYF. The CDR3 DNA follows: TGCGCCAGCAGTTCTATAAGGGGAGGGTCCACAGATACGCAGTATTTT.